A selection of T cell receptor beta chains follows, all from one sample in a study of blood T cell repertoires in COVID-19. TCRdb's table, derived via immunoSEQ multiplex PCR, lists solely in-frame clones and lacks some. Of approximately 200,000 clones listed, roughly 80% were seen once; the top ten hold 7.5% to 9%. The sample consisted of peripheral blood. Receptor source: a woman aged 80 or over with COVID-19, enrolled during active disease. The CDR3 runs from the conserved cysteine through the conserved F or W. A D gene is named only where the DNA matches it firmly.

CDR3 protein: CASRWGGSAGELFF
V gene: TRBV6-5
D gene: TRBD2

CDR3 protein: CASSLTSGRRYF
V gene: TRBV28
D gene: TRBD2

CDR3 protein: CASSQGTGLVETQYF
V gene: TRBV2
D gene: TRBD1

CDR3 protein: CASRGGGGHGYTF
V gene: TRBV12-3/TRBV12-4
D gene: TRBD1

CDR3 protein: CASSIRTGDYGYTF
V gene: TRBV19
D gene: TRBD1

CDR3 protein: CASSLGFPTSVSGELFF
V gene: TRBV5-6
D gene: TRBD2

CDR3 protein: CASSARQVYEQYF
V gene: TRBV7-9
D gene: NA

CDR3 protein: CASSLMPQGQETQYF
V gene: TRBV5-1
D gene: NA

CDR3 protein: CASSPGGSSGEQYF
V gene: TRBV6-5
D gene: NA

CDR3 protein: CASSIPGSNYGYTF
V gene: TRBV19
D gene: NA

CDR3 protein: CASSRGTGGSGTDTQYF
V gene: TRBV5-4
D gene: TRBD2

CDR3 protein: CASSRQRGSSGNTIYF
V gene: TRBV11-2
D gene: NA

CDR3 protein: CASSLRERTGPNTEAFF
V gene: TRBV5-1
D gene: TRBD1

CDR3 protein: CASRGLDRGFYGYTF
V gene: TRBV6-5
D gene: TRBD1

CDR3 protein: CATSGDYRGGYTF
V gene: TRBV15
D gene: TRBD1

CDR3 protein: CASSRNNRGEAFF
V gene: TRBV6-2/TRBV6-3
D gene: TRBD1

CDR3 protein: CASSQARGGRNGVLTF
V gene: TRBV4-1
D gene: TRBD2

CDR3 protein: CATSSRLDYGYTF
V gene: TRBV15
D gene: NA

CDR3 protein: CASSQASGMPSYEQYF
V gene: TRBV4-2
D gene: TRBD2

CDR3 protein: CASSPQGEAFF
V gene: TRBV11-2
D gene: NA

CDR3 protein: CASRLSGTTNEKLFF
V gene: TRBV19
D gene: NA

CDR3 protein: CASSLEASGRVADEQFF
V gene: TRBV5-1
D gene: TRBD2

CDR3 protein: CASSNLQGAQETQYF
V gene: TRBV6-5
D gene: TRBD1

CDR3 protein: CASSLSEAAGTQYF
V gene: TRBV7-3
D gene: NA

CDR3 protein: CASSVWRDGSAFF
V gene: TRBV2
D gene: NA

CDR3 protein: CASSFPGVDTQYF
V gene: TRBV28
D gene: NA

CDR3 protein: CASSPREFGTDTQYF
V gene: TRBV11-2
D gene: TRBD2

CDR3 protein: CASSLGSGDTEAFF
V gene: TRBV7-9
D gene: NA

CDR3 protein: CASSFTDEQYF
V gene: TRBV12-3/TRBV12-4
D gene: NA

CDR3 protein: CASSSRTSGNTPLEQYF
V gene: TRBV13
D gene: TRBD2

CDR3 protein: CASSDRSGTGELFF
V gene: TRBV6-6
D gene: TRBD2

CDR3 protein: CASSQDLVQGRGYEQYF
V gene: TRBV14
D gene: NA

CDR3 protein: CASSRYTGTPPPNEQFF
V gene: TRBV3-1/TRBV3-2
D gene: NA

CDR3 protein: CASSWTATDEQFF
V gene: TRBV6-5
D gene: NA

CDR3 protein: CASSLGGVQETQYF
V gene: TRBV5-1
D gene: NA

CDR3 protein: CASSSYRGHTEAFF
V gene: TRBV3-1/TRBV3-2
D gene: TRBD1

CDR3 protein: CASRSDLEKLFF
V gene: TRBV28
D gene: NA

CDR3 protein: CASSSGGSPLHF
V gene: TRBV28
D gene: NA